Shown below are 3 T cell receptor beta chains from a single sample sequenced in a study of T and B cells in COVID-19 patients. TRB rearrangements were amplified by multiplex PCR with BIOMED2 TRB-A/B primers. TCRdb reprocessed the multiplex PCR reads with MiXCR, giving one entry per CDR3 protein. The sample carries nearly 15,000 distinct CDR3 sequences, roughly 31% recorded once. Blood genomic DNA input for TRB amplification was about 240-500 ng. The sample was blood. Receptor source: a human donor who had recovered from COVID-19.

The V gene is TRBV18, the J gene TRBJ1-3; D call uncertain. CDR1 is KGHSH, CDR2 LQKENI, per germline. With 4 bases removed from V and 2 bases from J, the gap between germline ends came to 9 bases. The CDR3 is made up of 14 amino acids. The CDR3: CASSLKKPGNTIYF. The CDR3 bases are TGTGCCAGCTCACTCAAGAAGCCTGGAAACACCATATATTTT.

This clonotype was detected a few times. The chain is built from TRBV6-2 or TRBV6-3 and TRBJ1-1; TRBD1 aligns across 8 bases. The CDR3 has 13 amino acids. Germline CDR1 is MNHEY and CDR2 is SVGEGT. The trim removed 8 bases at V and 6 bases at J, leaving 8 bases unmatched. CDR3 in DNA: TGTGCCAGCGGACAGGGACGGAGCGCTGAAGCTTTCTTT. It translates to CASGQGRSAEAFF.

This chain uses TRBV30 with TRBJ2-5; D not resolved. The ends were cut back, 0 bases at V and 0 bases at J, with 5 bases in the middle. The CDR3 consists of 13 residues. The germline CDR1 and CDR2 sequences are GTSNPN and SVGIG (reference sequence). CDR3 protein: CAWSVNYQETQYF. CDR3 nucleotides: TGTGCCTGGAGTGTCAATTACCAAGAGACCCAGTACTTC.